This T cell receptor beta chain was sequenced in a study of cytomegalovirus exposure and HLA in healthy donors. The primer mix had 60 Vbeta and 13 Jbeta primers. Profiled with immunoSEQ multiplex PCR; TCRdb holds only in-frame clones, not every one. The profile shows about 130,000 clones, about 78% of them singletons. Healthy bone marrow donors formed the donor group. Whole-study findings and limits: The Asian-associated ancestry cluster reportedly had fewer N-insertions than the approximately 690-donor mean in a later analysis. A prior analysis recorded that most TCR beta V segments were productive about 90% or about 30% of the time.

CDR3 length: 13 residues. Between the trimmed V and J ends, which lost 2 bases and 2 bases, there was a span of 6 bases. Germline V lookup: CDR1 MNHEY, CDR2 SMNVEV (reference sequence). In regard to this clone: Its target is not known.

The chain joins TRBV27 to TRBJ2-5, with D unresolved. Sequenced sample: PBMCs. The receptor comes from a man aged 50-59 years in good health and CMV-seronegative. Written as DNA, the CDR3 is TGTGCCAGCAGTTTAACAAGACAAGAGACCCAGTACTTC. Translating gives CASSLTRQETQYF.